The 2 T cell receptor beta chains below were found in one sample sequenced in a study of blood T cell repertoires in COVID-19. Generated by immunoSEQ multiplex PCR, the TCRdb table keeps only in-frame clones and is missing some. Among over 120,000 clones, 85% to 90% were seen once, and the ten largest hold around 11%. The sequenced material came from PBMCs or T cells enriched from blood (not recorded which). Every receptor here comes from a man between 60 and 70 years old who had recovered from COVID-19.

The CDR3 reads CASSNPARGTEAFF. In DNA form, the CDR3 reads TGTGCCAGTAGTAATCCGGCTCGGGGCACTGAAGCTTTCTTT. The V gene is TRBV19, the J gene TRBJ1-1; D gene unclear. Deletions cut 4 bases from V and 4 bases from J, with 13 bases between. Germline V gene sequence: CDR1 LNHDA, CDR2 SQIVND (reference sequence). This CDR3 is built from 14 residues.

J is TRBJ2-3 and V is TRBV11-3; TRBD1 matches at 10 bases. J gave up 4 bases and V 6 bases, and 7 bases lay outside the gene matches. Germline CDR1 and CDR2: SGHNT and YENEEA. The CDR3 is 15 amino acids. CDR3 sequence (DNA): TGTGCCAGCAGTCCACGACAGGGGGCCCCAGATACGCAGTATTTT. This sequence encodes CASSPRQGAPDTQYF.